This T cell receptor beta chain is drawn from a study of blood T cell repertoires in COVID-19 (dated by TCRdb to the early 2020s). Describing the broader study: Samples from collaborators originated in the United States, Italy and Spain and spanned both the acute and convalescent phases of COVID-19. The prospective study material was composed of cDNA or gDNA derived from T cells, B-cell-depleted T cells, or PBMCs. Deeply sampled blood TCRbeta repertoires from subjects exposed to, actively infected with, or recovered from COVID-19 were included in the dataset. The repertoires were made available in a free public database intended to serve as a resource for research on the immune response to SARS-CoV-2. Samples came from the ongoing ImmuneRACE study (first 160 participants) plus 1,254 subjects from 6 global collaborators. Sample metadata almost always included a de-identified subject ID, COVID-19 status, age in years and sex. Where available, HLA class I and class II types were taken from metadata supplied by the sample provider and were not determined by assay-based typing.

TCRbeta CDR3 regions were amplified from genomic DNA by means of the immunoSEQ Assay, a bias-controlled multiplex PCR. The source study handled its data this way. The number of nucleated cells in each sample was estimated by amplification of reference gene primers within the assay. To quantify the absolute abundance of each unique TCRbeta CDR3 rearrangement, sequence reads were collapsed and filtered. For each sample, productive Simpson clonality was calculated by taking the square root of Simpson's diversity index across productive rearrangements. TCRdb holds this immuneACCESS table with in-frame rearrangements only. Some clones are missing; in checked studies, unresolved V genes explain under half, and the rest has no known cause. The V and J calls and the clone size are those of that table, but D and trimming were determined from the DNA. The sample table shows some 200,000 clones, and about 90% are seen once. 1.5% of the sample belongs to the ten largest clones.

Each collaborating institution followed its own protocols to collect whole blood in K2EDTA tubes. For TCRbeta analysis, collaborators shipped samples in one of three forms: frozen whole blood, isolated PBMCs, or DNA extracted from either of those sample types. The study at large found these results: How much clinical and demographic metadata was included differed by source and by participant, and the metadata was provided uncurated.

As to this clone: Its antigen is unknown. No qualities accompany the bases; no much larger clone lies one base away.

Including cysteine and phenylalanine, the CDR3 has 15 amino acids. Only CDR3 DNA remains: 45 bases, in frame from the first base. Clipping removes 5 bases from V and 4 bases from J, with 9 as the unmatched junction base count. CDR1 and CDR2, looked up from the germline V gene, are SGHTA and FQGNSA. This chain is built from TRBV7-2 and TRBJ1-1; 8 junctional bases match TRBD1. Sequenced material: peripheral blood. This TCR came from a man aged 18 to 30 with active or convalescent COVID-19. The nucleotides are TGTGCCAGCAGCCCCCAACACGGGACAGGCACTGAAGCTTTCTTT. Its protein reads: CASSPQHGTGTEAFF.